A selection of T cell receptor beta chains follows, all from one sample in a study of blood T cell repertoires in COVID-19. Some clones are missing from TCRdb's copy, which holds only in-frame ones; the method was immunoSEQ multiplex PCR. The sample yields around 9,000 clones, roughly 77% seen once. The specimen sequenced was peripheral blood. The source of these receptors is a man between 60 and 70 years old with active COVID-19. CDR3s include the opening cysteine and the closing phenylalanine or tryptophan. Each record gives: clone size, D gene, J gene, V gene, CDR3 DNA, CDR3 protein. The D gene is left open where the match is weak. Only part of the rows carry a size: once, few, many, or a class if the clone is expanded.

>NA|NA|TRBJ1-6|TRBV11-3
TGTGCCAGCAGGGACAGCCGCTCCTATAATTCACCCCTCCACTTT
CASRDSRSYNSPLHF
>NA|TRBD1|TRBJ1-3|TRBV5-6
TGTGCCAGCAGCTTGTATTTGAGGGGGCTTACAGGAAACACCATATATTTT
CASSLYLRGLTGNTIYF
>NA|NA|TRBJ2-5|TRBV29-1
TGCAGCGCATGCCGGACTCAAAGGGAGACCCAGTACTTC
CSACRTQRETQYF
>NA|TRBD1|TRBJ2-3|TRBV11-1
TGTGCCAGCAGCCTGGGGACAGAGCTCACAGATACGCAGTATTTT
CASSLGTELTDTQYF
>NA|NA|TRBJ1-4|TRBV7-2
TGTGCCAGCAGCTCGTTACAGCCTCCTCGGGAAAAACTGTTTTTT
CASSSLQPPREKLFF
>NA|TRBD1|TRBJ2-2|TRBV28
TGTGCCAGCAGTTTATTCAGGGGGTTGGCCGGGGAGCTGTTTTTT
CASSLFRGLAGELFF
>once|TRBD1|TRBJ1-1|TRBV30
TGTGCCTGGACGGGACAGAAGAACACTGAAGCTTTCTTT
CAWTGQKNTEAFF
>few|NA|TRBJ2-1|TRBV11-3
TGTGCCAGCAGCTACACGGGGGGCGATCGCAATGAGCAGTTCTTC
CASSYTGGDRNEQFF
>NA|TRBD2|TRBJ2-5|TRBV12-3/TRBV12-4
TGTGCCAGCAGTCGGGAGGGGACCCAGTACTTC
CASSREGTQYF
>NA|TRBD2|TRBJ2-7|TRBV2
TGTGCCAGCAGGGCGGGAGGCTACTCCTACGAGCAGTACTTC
CASRAGGYSYEQYF
>NA|TRBD2|TRBJ2-1|TRBV6-5
TGTGCCAGCAGTTACCGCGGACTAGTCAATGAGCAGTTCTTC
CASSYRGLVNEQFF
>NA|TRBD1|TRBJ1-5|TRBV6-6
TGTGCCAGCAGTCGGACAGGGATTGAGAAGCAGCCCCAGCATTTT
CASSRTGIEKQPQHF
>NA|TRBD1|TRBJ2-3|TRBV7-8
TGTGCCAGCAGCTTAGGGGGACAGGGTAGGGATACGCAGTATTTT
CASSLGGQGRDTQYF
>medium-sized|NA|TRBJ2-1|TRBV2
TGTGCCAGCAGTCTTTATACAGTTCGCGATGAGCAGTTCTTC
CASSLYTVRDEQFF
>once|NA|TRBJ1-1|TRBV7-9
TGTGCCAGCAGCTTAGACGGAGGGCCTGAAGCTTTCTTT
CASSLDGGPEAFF
>NA|NA|TRBJ1-1|TRBV25-1
TGTGCCAGCAAAGAGGGAACCACTGAAGCTTTCTTT
CASKEGTTEAFF
>NA|NA|TRBJ2-4|TRBV7-9
TGTGCCAGCAGCTTACCCCAGGGAGCCAAAAACATTCAGTACTTC
CASSLPQGAKNIQYF
>NA|TRBD2|TRBJ2-7|TRBV19
TGTGCCAGTAGTATGATTGGGACTAGCACCCACGAGCAGTACTTC
CASSMIGTSTHEQYF
>NA|TRBD2|TRBJ2-4|TRBV30
TGTGCCTGGAGTGATAACGGGGGGGCGGCCAAAAACATTCAGTACTTC
CAWSDNGGAAKNIQYF
>NA|NA|TRBJ2-5|TRBV7-9
TGTGCCTGGGCCAGCGGAGAAGAGACCCAGTACTTC
CAWASGEETQYF
>NA|TRBD1|TRBJ1-3|TRBV7-2
TGTGCCAGCAGCTACTGGACAGGGGGTAGTATCGGAAACACCATATATTTT
CASSYWTGGSIGNTIYF
>NA|NA|TRBJ2-1|TRBV18
TGTGCCAGCTCACTAGACTTCCGCTCCTACAATGAGCAGTTCTTC
CASSLDFRSYNEQFF
>once|TRBD1|TRBJ2-3|TRBV6-5
TGTGCCAGCAGTTCCGGACAGGTACTCACAGATACGCAGTATTTT
CASSSGQVLTDTQYF
>NA|TRBD2|TRBJ2-3|TRBV2
TGTGCCAGCAGTGACGGGACTAGCGGGGGTGATACGCAGTATTTT
CASSDGTSGGDTQYF
>NA|NA|TRBJ2-2|TRBV7-3
TGTGCCAGCAGCCCCGCCGAGGGCAGGGGTTCAACCGGGGAGCTGTTTTTT
CASSPAEGRGSTGELFF
>NA|TRBD2|TRBJ2-1|TRBV7-2
TGTGCCAGCAGCTTACCGCCCGGGGGGGCATCTGAGCAGTTCTTC
CASSLPPGGASEQFF
>NA|TRBD1|TRBJ2-1|TRBV25-1
TGTGCCAGCAGCGGGGACAGGGGGCGATTGGGTTATCAGTTCTTC
CASSGDRGRLGYQFF
>few|TRBD1|TRBJ2-7|TRBV5-1
TGCGCCAGCAGTTCCGGGACAGTAGGGTCCTACGAGCAGTACTTC
CASSSGTVGSYEQYF
>NA|NA|TRBJ2-1|TRBV6-2/TRBV6-3
TGTGCCAGCAGTAGGGGGGGCAGTGAGCAGTTCTTC
CASSRGGSEQFF
>NA|NA|TRBJ2-7|TRBV11-2
TGTGCCAGCAGCCGCCTGATGGGGCTAAGATACGAGCAGTACTTC
CASSRLMGLRYEQYF
>NA|TRBD1|TRBJ2-7|TRBV7-3
TGTGCCAGCAGCCCGACAGGGGAGTACGAGCAGTACTTC
CASSPTGEYEQYF
>NA|NA|TRBJ2-5|TRBV14
TGTGCCAGCAGCCAAGATAGTAGCCAAGAGACCCAGTACTTC
CASSQDSSQETQYF
>NA|NA|TRBJ1-2|TRBV7-9
TGTGCCAGCAGTTCCCGGACACTCTATGGCTACACCTTC
CASSSRTLYGYTF
>NA|TRBD1|TRBJ1-5|TRBV30
TGTGCCTGGACAGGGGGTGGCAATCAGCCCCAGCATTTT
CAWTGGGNQPQHF
>NA|TRBD1|TRBJ1-1|TRBV6-6
TGTGCCAGCAGTTCCGGACAGGGGCTGAACACTGAAGCTTTCTTT
CASSSGQGLNTEAFF
>NA|NA|TRBJ2-7|TRBV18
TGTGCCAGCTCACCAACCTGGGAGGCCTACGAGCAGTACTTC
CASSPTWEAYEQYF
>NA|TRBD1|TRBJ2-7|TRBV30
TGTGCCGTCGGGACAGGGAACTCCTACGAGCAGTACTTC
CAVGTGNSYEQYF
>NA|NA|TRBJ2-2|TRBV18
TGTGCCAGCTCACCAGAGGTGAACACCGGGGAGCTGTTTTTT
CASSPEVNTGELFF
>NA|NA|TRBJ1-1|TRBV11-2
TGTGCCAGCAGCACGCATCACACAGGGTCGGGCTTCTTT
CASSTHHTGSGFF
>NA|NA|TRBJ2-5|TRBV19
TGTGCCAGTAGTATAGGGTCCGGGAAAGAGACCCAGTACTTC
CASSIGSGKETQYF
>NA|NA|TRBJ2-2|TRBV5-1
TGCGCCAGCAAGCAGACAGGCGTACCCGGGGAGCTGTTTTTT
CASKQTGVPGELFF
>NA|TRBD1|TRBJ2-5|TRBV5-1
TGCGCCAGCAGCACGGGGACAGGGGGAGAGACCCAGTACTTC
CASSTGTGGETQYF
>NA|NA|TRBJ1-6|TRBV3-1/TRBV3-2
TGTGCCAGCAGCGACCGACTCAGCCCGGTCAATTCACCCCTCCACTTT
CASSDRLSPVNSPLHF
>NA|TRBD2|TRBJ2-1|TRBV7-7
TGTGCCAGCAGCTTAGCGCGGGGGTATGAGCAGTTCTTC
CASSLARGYEQFF
>NA|TRBD2|TRBJ2-1|TRBV5-6
TGTGCCAGCAGCCGGACTAGCGGGGTGGGGGATGAGCAGTTCTTC
CASSRTSGVGDEQFF
>NA|TRBD2|TRBJ2-7|TRBV30
TGTGCCTGGAGTAAGGCCGGGGGGAAGTACGAGCAGTACTTC
CAWSKAGGKYEQYF
>NA|NA|TRBJ2-1|TRBV19
TGTGCCAGTAGTGGGCTTCCCGTCTACAATGAGCAGTTCTTC
CASSGLPVYNEQFF
>NA|TRBD1|TRBJ1-6|TRBV28
TGTGCCAGCAGCCAAGGGGGCGGGAGGGTGTATAATTCACCCCTCCACTTT
CASSQGGGRVYNSPLHF